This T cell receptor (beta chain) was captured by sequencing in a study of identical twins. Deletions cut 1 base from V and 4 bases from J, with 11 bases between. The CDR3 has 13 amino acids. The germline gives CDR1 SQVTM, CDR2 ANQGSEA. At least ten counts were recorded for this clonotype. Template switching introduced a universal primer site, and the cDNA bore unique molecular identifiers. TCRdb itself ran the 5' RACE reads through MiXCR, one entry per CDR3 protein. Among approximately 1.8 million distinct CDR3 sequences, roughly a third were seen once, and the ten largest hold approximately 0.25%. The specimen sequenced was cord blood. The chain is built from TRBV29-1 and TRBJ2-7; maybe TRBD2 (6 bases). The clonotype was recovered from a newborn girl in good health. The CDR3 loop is CSVEGDSRYEQYF. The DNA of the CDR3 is TGCAGCGTTGAAGGGGACTCTCGTTACGAGCAGTACTTC.